These 13 T cell receptor beta chains originate from one sample sequenced in a study of blood T cell repertoires in COVID-19. The protocol was immunoSEQ multiplex PCR, while the TCRdb copy is restricted to in-frame clones and leaves out a portion. Among some 380,000 clones listed, over 75% were seen once. Sequenced input: PBMCs or T cells enriched from blood (not recorded which). The source is a woman in her 40s with acute COVID-19.

This chain joins TRBV30 and TRBJ1-1; D unclear. Germline CDR1 and CDR2: GTSNPN and SVGIG (reference sequence). The CDR3 is made up of 13 amino acids. With 0 bases removed from V and 1 base from J, the gap between germline ends came to 6 bases. CDR3 loop: CAWSVARNTEAFF. CDR3 DNA: TGTGCCTGGAGTGTAGCCCGGAACACTGAAGCTTTCTTT.

The V and J genes are TRBV30 and TRBJ1-5; 9 bases line up with TRBD1. The germline V gene encodes CDR1 GTSNPN and CDR2 SVGIG (reference sequence). The CDR3 has 15 residues. With V trimmed by 3 bases and J by 2 bases, 5 bases remained unmatched. CDR3 nucleotide sequence: TGTGCCTGGAGCGGGACAGGGATTGGCAATCAGCCCCAGCATTTT. Translating it yields CAWSGTGIGNQPQHF.

This chain connects TRBV18 to TRBJ1-1; tentatively, D is TRBD1 (6 bases). V lost 5 bases and J lost 6, with 19 bases in between. There are 15 residues in the CDR3. In germline, CDR1 is KGHSH, CDR2 LQKENI. The CDR3 DNA is TGTGCCAGCTCATCCCTTGACAGGATAGGGTCTGAAGCTTTCTTT. Its protein product is CASSSLDRIGSEAFF.

The J gene is TRBJ1-2, the V gene TRBV7-9; TRBD1 matches at 8 bases. Trimming at V came to 1 base and at J to 8 bases, leaving 9 bases not matched to a gene. The CDR3 spans 15 residues. Germline assignment: CDR1 SEHNR and CDR2 FQNEAQ (reference sequence). CDR3 sequence (DNA): TGTGCCAGCAGCTTAGTCGTGGACAGGGCCGGGGGCTACACCTTC. Translating gives CASSLVVDRAGGYTF.

The chain links TRBV3-1 (or the pseudogene TRBV3-2) to TRBJ2-7, with D possibly being TRBD2 (5 bases). The CDR3 runs to 12 residues. CDR1 is LGHDT, CDR2 YNNKEL, per germline (reference sequence). Deletions cut 4 bases from V and 9 bases from J, with 13 bases between. Written as DNA, the CDR3 is TGTGCCAGCAGCCCCACAGAGGGTAGGCAGTACTTC. Translation gives CASSPTEGRQYF.

The chain combines TRBV4-2 with TRBJ1-1; 9 positions match TRBD1. V shed 2 bases and J 4 bases; nucleotides not matched to a gene: 5. Germline CDR1 is LGHNA and CDR2 is YNFKEQ. The CDR3 sequence is 15 residues long. CDR3 nucleotides: TGTGCCAGCAGCCAACCGGGACAGGGCGGCACTGAAGCTTTCTTT. As protein: CASSQPGQGGTEAFF.

CDR3 in DNA: TGTGCCACACAAAGGTCCGGGACTAATGAAAAACTGTTTTTT. It is translated as CATQRSGTNEKLFF. This rearrangement joins TRBV10-3 to TRBJ1-4, with no clear D. Per germline, CDR1 ENHRY and CDR2 SYGVKD. The V end lost 10 bases, the J end lost 2 bases, and 14 bases lay between the germline ends. The CDR3 runs to 14 residues.

This sequence joins TRBV18 and TRBJ1-2, with unresolved D. V dropped 2 bases and J dropped 0 bases, with 13 bases sitting between them. The CDR3 extends over 16 amino acids. CDR1 KGHSH and CDR2 LQKENI come from the germline V gene. The CDR3 coding sequence is TGTGCCAGCTCACCAAAGGACGGACTACCTAACTATGGCTACACCTTC. Translation: CASSPKDGLPNYGYTF.

The chain links TRBV20-1 to TRBJ2-3, with TRBD2 matching 10 bases. Germline loops: CDR1 DFQATT, CDR2 SNEGSKA (reference sequence). Losses at the gene ends were 3 bases for V and 1 base for J; bases not matched to a gene: 7. This CDR3 has 16 amino acids. The CDR3 DNA reads TGCAGTGCTAGTGGAAGCGGGGGGGTAGGCACAGATACGCAGTATTTT. Translation gives CSASGSGGVGTDTQYF.

This sequence joins TRBV7-9 and TRBJ1-1, with TRBD1 matching over 9 bases. Germline values: CDR1 SEHNR, CDR2 FQNEAQ (reference sequence). The CDR3 consists of 14 residues. V lost 5 bases to trimming and J lost 11 bases; unmatched junction nucleotides: 12. The CDR3 region has the DNA TGTGCCAGCAGCCGGGAGTCGGGACAGGGTTTGGCTTTCTTT. It is translated as CASSRESGQGLAFF.

This chain links TRBV19 with TRBJ1-1, with 7 bases fitting TRBD1. The junction had 12 bases not matched to a gene; V was cut back by 7 bases and J by 4 bases. Germline CDR1 reads LNHDA; CDR2 reads SQIVND (reference sequence). This CDR3 is built from 15 residues. The CDR3 DNA reads as TGTGCCAGTATCGGCAGGGGGGTCTGGATCACTGAAGCTTTCTTT. Its protein product is CASIGRGVWITEAFF.

The rearrangement uses TRBV7-8 and TRBJ2-5; 7 bases are a match to TRBD1. CDR3 length: 14 amino acids. The V gene's germline CDR1 is SGHVS and CDR2 FQNEAQ. V gave up 5 bases and J gave up 2 bases; unmatched junction bases: 5. The chain's CDR3 is CASSRTGLQETQYF. For the CDR3, the DNA is TGTGCCAGCAGCAGGACAGGACTTCAAGAGACCCAGTACTTC.

The CDR3 is CASSRDSPSQPQHF. CDR3 sequence (DNA): TGCGCCAGCAGCCGGGACAGCCCATCTCAGCCCCAGCATTTT. The V and J genes are TRBV5-1 and TRBJ1-5; 7 positions agree with TRBD1. The CDR3 length is 14 residues. Germline V gene lookup returns CDR1 SGHRS and CDR2 YFSETQ. V lost 4 bases to trimming and J lost 6 bases; unmatched junction nucleotides: 7.